The TCR beta chain described here comes from a study of blood T cell repertoires in COVID-19. As for the study in general: Sources were T cells, B-cell-depleted T cells, or PBMCs; the material itself was cDNA or gDNA.

Sequencing used immunoSEQ multiplex PCR; TCRdb keeps in-frame clones, though not all of them. The repertoire holds around 200,000 clones, roughly 80% seen once, with 5.1% in the top ten. This CDR3 spans 17 amino acids. The V end lost 3 bases, the J end lost 4 bases, and 21 bases lay between the germline ends. The germline CDR1 and CDR2 sequences are MDHEN and SYDVKM. Sequencing used peripheral blood. The chain carries TRBV28 and TRBJ1-2, with D possibly TRBD1 on 6 matching bases. The receptor comes from a human donor in a cohort sampled during active COVID-19. CDR3 nucleotides: TGTGCCAGCAGTTTGATACAGGGAGAGATAGTTTTCTATGGCTACACCTTC. Translation: CASSLIQGEIVFYGYTF.